Following are 22 T cell receptor beta chains from one sample sequenced in a study of human T cells and chemical hapten exposure. TCRdb itself ran the RACE reads through MiXCR, one entry per CDR3 protein. This table holds more than 300,000 distinct CDR3 sequences, roughly 5.3% found once. Time point denoted: pre-sensitization, week 0. Described treatment: therapeutic diphenylcyclopropenone sensitization with weekly scalp DPC. This specimen consisted of whole blood, obtained in connection with sensitization to the hapten diphenylcyclopropenone (DPC). The origin of the receptors is a woman between 45 and 65 years old with alopecia areata. Some clones in this sample may be carry-over from other donors' samples.

This clonotype appeared a few times. The V call is TRBV5-5, the J call TRBJ1-5; D might be TRBD1 (6 bases). The germline V gene encodes CDR1 SGHKS and CDR2 YYEKEE (reference sequence). Trimming left V 2 bases short and J 5 bases short, with 14 bases between. The CDR3 has 15 residues. This CDR3 is CASSLGSSGDQPQHF. The DNA of the CDR3 is TGTGCCAGCAGCTTAGGGTCGTCAGGGGATCAGCCCCAGCATTTT.

The rearrangement links TRBV11-2 to TRBJ1-1; TRBD1 aligns across 8 bases. Germline values: CDR1 SGHAT, CDR2 FQNNGV. V shed 5 bases, J shed 1 base, and the junction held 3 bases outside the gene matches. This CDR3 is 14 amino acids long. Here the CDR3 reads CASSTGGPNTEAFF. CDR3 in DNA: TGTGCCAGCAGCACAGGGGGACCGAACACTGAAGCTTTCTTT. Using reference TRBV11-2 and TRBJ1-1 for the parts outside the CDR3, the full variable domain is EAGVAQSPRYKIIEKRQSVAFWCNPISGHATLYWYQQILGQGPKLLIQFQNNGVVDDSQLPKDRFSAERLKGVDSTLKIQPAKLEDSAVYLCASSTGGPNTEAFFGQGTRLTVV.

This clonotype was detected ten times or more. The chain uses TRBV5-6 and TRBJ2-7, with unresolved D. V lost 1 base and J lost 0, with 11 bases in between. This CDR3 contains 15 residues. The germline gives CDR1 SGHDT, CDR2 YYEEEE. CDR3 coding DNA: TGTGCCAGCAGCTTGTGGGCAGGCCCCTCCTACGAGCAGTACTTC. Translated, it gives CASSLWAGPSYEQYF.

This clonotype was recorded many times. The rearrangement uses TRBV25-1 and TRBJ1-6; 10 bases are a match to TRBD1. Germline assignment: CDR1 MGHDK and CDR2 SYGVNS. V lost 3 bases and J lost 10; bases outside the gene matches: 9. The length of the CDR3 is 16 residues. CDR3 region: CASSEPGQGPRSPLHF. The DNA for the CDR3 is TGTGCCAGCAGTGAGCCGGGACAGGGGCCTCGGTCACCCCTCCACTTT.

Ten or more counts support this clonotype. The chain employs TRBV13 and TRBJ2-1; 9 bases line up with TRBD2. J lost 8 bases, V lost 4 bases, and 12 bases had no gene match. CDR1 PRHDT and CDR2 FYEKMQ come from the germline V gene (reference sequence). CDR3 size: 16 residues. CDR3 DNA: TGTGCCAGCAGCTCCCCGGGCGGGAGGGCCCCTCATGAGCAGTTCTTC. Its protein is CASSSPGGRAPHEQFF.

The V gene is TRBV5-4, the J gene TRBJ1-1; D remains ambiguous. V was trimmed by 0 bases and J by 4 bases, leaving 7 bases between them. This CDR3 has 13 amino acids. Germline values: CDR1 SGHNT, CDR2 YYREEE (reference sequence). The CDR3 nucleotides read TGTGCCAGCAGCTTGGATGAGGCCACTGAAGCTTTCTTT. This sequence encodes CASSLDEATEAFF.

This clonotype was observed a handful of times. This chain connects TRBV5-1 to TRBJ1-2, with D perhaps TRBD1 (5 bases). The germline V gene has CDR1 SGHRS and CDR2 YFSETQ. This CDR3 spans 12 amino acids. The V and J ends lost 5 bases and 5 bases respectively, with 10 bases between them. CDR3 residues: CASRGDRYGYTF. In nucleotides, the CDR3 is TGCGCCAGCAGGGGGGATCGGTATGGCTACACCTTC.

This clonotype was seen ten or more times. V is TRBV5-1 and J is TRBJ2-7; the match to TRBD2 covers 7 bases. Per germline, CDR1 SGHRS and CDR2 YFSETQ. The junction had 11 bases not matched to a gene; V was cut back by 5 bases and J by 6 bases. The CDR3 is 14 residues long. The CDR3 DNA sequence: TGCGCCAGCAGTCAGGCGGGGGTAGTGGGCGAGCAGTACTTC. Amino acid sequence: CASSQAGVVGEQYF.

On this clonotype: Its ends do not fully match the called genes, so a read error is possible. J is TRBJ2-6 and V is TRBV4-1; tentative D call: TRBD2 (6 bases). This CDR3 has 17 amino acids. Germline V CDR1 and CDR2: MGHRA, YSYEKL. CDR3 amino acids: CASSQGRVYSGTNVLTF. The DNA of the CDR3 is TGCGCCAGCAGCCAAGGGAGGGTTTACTCTGGGACCAACGTCCTGACTTTC.

In DNA form, the CDR3 reads TGTGCCAGCAGCCAACAGGGGTTCAACACTGAAGCTTTCTTT. Its translation is CASSQQGFNTEAFF. V usage is TRBV27 and J usage is TRBJ1-1; 7 bases map to TRBD1. Per germline, CDR1 MNHEY and CDR2 SMNVEV (reference sequence). J was trimmed by 2 bases and V by 6 bases; bases with no gene match: 6. The length of the CDR3 is 14 residues.

This clonotype showed up many times. The gene calls are TRBV5-1 and TRBJ2-3, with 8 nucleotides matching TRBD1. Germline CDR1 and CDR2: SGHRS and YFSETQ. The CDR3 length is 15 residues. The V gene end was trimmed by 2 bases and the J gene end by 5 bases; junction bases not matched to a gene: 7. This chain's CDR3 is CASSFGQGWGDTQYF. CDR3 sequence (DNA): TGCGCCAGCAGCTTCGGACAGGGTTGGGGAGATACGCAGTATTTT.

This clonotype was counted many times. V usage is TRBV29-1 and J usage is TRBJ2-1; D not certain. The CDR3 length is 10 residues. In germline, CDR1 is SQVTM, CDR2 ANQGSEA. V was trimmed by 3 bases and J by 7 bases, leaving 4 bases between them. The CDR3 region has the DNA TGCAGCGTTGAGCAGAATGAGCAGTTCTTC. Translating gives CSVEQNEQFF.

The genes are TRBV20-1 and TRBJ2-3; no clear D. The germline V gene encodes CDR1 DFQATT and CDR2 SNEGSKA (reference sequence). Trimming took off 5 bases at V and 2 bases at J, with 20 bases between the two ends. The CDR3 has 16 residues. The CDR3 DNA reads as TGCAGTGCTGTCCCGGAGAAGCTAACTTTCACAGATACGCAGTATTTT. It is translated as CSAVPEKLTFTDTQYF.

CDR3 sequence: CASRLRAGEVGAFF. The CDR3 coding sequence is TGTGCCAGCAGACTAAGGGCAGGAGAAGTTGGAGCTTTCTTT. The rearrangement links TRBV2 to TRBJ1-1, with D unclear. Trimming removed 6 bases at V and 10 bases at J, with 21 bases between. The germline gives CDR1 SNHLY, CDR2 FYNNEI. CDR3 size: 14 residues.

This clonotype was seen many times. The chain recombines TRBV29-1 with TRBJ2-6; TRBD1 is a possible D gene (6 bases). Per germline, CDR1 SQVTM and CDR2 ANQGSEA. V was clipped by 6 bases and J by 4 bases, with 22 bases between them. The CDR3 is 17 amino acids. The CDR3 sequence is CSVTSGGQGKGANVLTF. In nucleotides, the CDR3 is TGCAGCGTGACGTCAGGCGGCCAGGGGAAAGGGGCCAACGTCCTGACTTTC.

This clonotype was recorded many times. The chain combines TRBV3-1 with TRBJ2-7; 8 positions agree with TRBD2. Looked up from germline, CDR1 is LGHDT and CDR2 is YNNKEL (reference sequence). This CDR3 comprises 13 residues. Trimming removed 5 bases from V and 6 bases from J; junction bases left unmatched: 6. CDR3 nucleotides: TGTGCCAGCAGCGCCGGGACTAGTTCCGAGCAGTACTTC. Encoded protein: CASSAGTSSEQYF.

In its sample, this clonotype was seen a few times. This rearrangement joins TRBV10-3 to TRBJ2-1, with D perhaps TRBD2 (5 bases). The V gene's germline CDR1 is ENHRY and CDR2 SYGVKD. The V end was cut by 3 bases, the J end by 1 base, with 19 bases between. The CDR3 is 18 residues long. Written as DNA, the CDR3 is TGTGCCATCAGTGAAGTCGGGGAGTCACTGAGGTCCTACAATGAGCAGTTCTTC. Amino acid sequence: CAISEVGESLRSYNEQFF.

V and J are TRBV18 and TRBJ1-3; TRBD1 matches at 8 bases. Germline V gene data show CDR1 as KGHSH and CDR2 as LQKENI. The CDR3 spans 12 residues. J was trimmed by 8 bases and V by 3 bases; bases with no gene match: 0. The CDR3 region has the DNA TGTGCCAGCTCACCGGACAGGGACACCATATATTTT. Its protein product is CASSPDRDTIYF.

This clonotype appeared many times. The genes are TRBV6-5 and TRBJ2-3, with a possible D match to TRBD2 (6 bases). This CDR3 is 15 amino acids long. Trimming shortened V by 6 bases and J by 4 bases, and 17 bases separated the two germline ends. Germline-derived CDR1 and CDR2 are MNHEY and SVGAGI. The chain's CDR3 is CASSPLARGSDTQYF. The CDR3 DNA reads TGTGCCAGCAGCCCCCTAGCGCGAGGGTCAGATACGCAGTATTTT.

The V gene is TRBV18, the J gene TRBJ1-4; D not resolved. Per the germline V gene, CDR1 is KGHSH and CDR2 is LQKENI. The V and J ends lost 0 bases and 0 bases respectively, with 11 bases between them. The CDR3 extends over 17 amino acids. This CDR3 is CASSPPAGLTTNEKLFF. In nucleotides, the CDR3 is TGTGCCAGCTCACCACCGGCAGGACTTACAACTAATGAAAAACTGTTTTTT.

This clonotype has a handful of counts. This chain links TRBV9 with TRBJ1-6; D remains unclear. Germline V gene sequence: CDR1 SGDLS, CDR2 YYNGEE. Trimming removed 6 bases from V and 7 bases from J, with 11 bases in between. This CDR3 has 13 residues. This CDR3 is CASTREPNSPLHF. The CDR3 nucleotides read TGTGCCAGCACGAGGGAACCGAATTCACCCCTCCACTTT. Looking up the rest from reference TRBV9 and TRBJ1-6 gives the full variable domain: DSGVTQTPKHLITATGQRVTLRCSPRSGDLSVYWYQQSLDQGLQFLIQYYNGEERAKGNILERFSAQQFPDLHSELNLSSLELGDSALYFCASTREPNSPLHFGNGTRLTVT.

This clonotype showed up many times. This chain uses TRBV7-2 with TRBJ2-3; no clear D. V lost 5 bases, J lost 2 bases, and 8 bases lay in between. CDR1 and CDR2 (germline): SGHTA, FQGNSA. This CDR3 has 13 residues. Written as DNA, the CDR3 is TGTGCCAGCAGCCTACCCCCCACAGATACGCAGTATTTT. This translates into CASSLPPTDTQYF. The full variable domain, its missing parts supplied by reference TRBV7-2 and TRBJ2-3, is GAGVSQSPSNKVTEKGKDVELRCDPISGHTALYWYRQSLGQGLEFLIYFQGNSAPDKSGLPSDRFSAERTGGSVSTLTIQRTQQEDSAVYLCASSLPPTDTQYFGPGTRLTVL.